This T cell receptor beta chain was sequenced for a study of blood T cell repertoires in COVID-19 (dated by TCRdb to 2018 to 2020). Turning to the overall study: Samples covering the acute and convalescent phases of COVID-19 were provided by collaborators in the United States, Italy and Spain. The samples were drawn from two sources: the first 160 participants of the ongoing ImmuneRACE study, and over 950 subjects contributed by 6 global collaborators. The prospective study material was composed of cDNA or gDNA derived from T cells, B-cell-depleted T cells, or PBMCs. The repertoires were released in a freely available public database meant as a resource for research on the immune response to SARS-CoV-2. Deeply sampled blood TCRbeta repertoires from subjects exposed to, actively infected with, or recovered from COVID-19 were included in the dataset. Where available, HLA class I and class II types were obtained from metadata supplied by the sample provider rather than from assay-based typing. Sample metadata almost always included a de-identified subject ID, COVID-19 status, age in years and sex. Study-level results and caveats: The quantity of clinical and demographic metadata differed by source and by participant and was supplied without curation.

Each collaborating institution followed its own protocols to collect whole blood in K2EDTA tubes. Collaborator samples were shipped for TCRbeta analysis as frozen whole blood, isolated PBMCs, or DNA extracted from either sample type. Worth noting for this clone: Its antigen remains unidentified. One base away there is no much larger clone; base qualities are not given.

The immunoSEQ Assay, a bias-controlled multiplex PCR, was used to amplify TCRbeta CDR3 regions from genomic DNA. From the authors' description of their analysis: Nucleated cell counts per sample were estimated from amplification of reference gene primers within the assay. To quantify the absolute abundance of each unique TCRbeta CDR3 rearrangement, sequence reads were collapsed and filtered. For each sample, productive Simpson clonality was calculated as the square root of Simpson's diversity index across productive rearrangements. Sourced from immuneACCESS, this table was stored by TCRdb with only in-frame sequences that have V and J called. A share of the clones is absent; for the studies checked, an unresolved V gene accounts for under half, and the remainder has no known explanation. That table supplies the V and J calls and clone size; D and trimming were determined from the DNA. Present in this sample are fewer than 100,000 clones, approximately 92% of which were seen just once. The top ten clonotypes cover roughly 0.73% of the sample.

Measured from the cysteine to the phenylalanine, the CDR3 is 13 residues long. Here the CDR3 DNA is all that survives: 39 bases in frame from base 1. Looking up the germline V gene yields CDR1 SQVTM and CDR2 ANQGSEA. Trimming removed 6 bases from V and 2 bases from J; the gene matches leave 6 bases unexplained. Sample: peripheral blood. This TCR was recovered from a woman over 75 with acute or convalescent COVID-19. Recombination joined TRBV29-1 with TRBJ1-2; 7 bases in between match TRBD1. The sequence in DNA is TGCAGCGTCCCCCCGACAGGGAACTATGGCTACACCTTC. It specifies CSVPPTGNYGYTF.